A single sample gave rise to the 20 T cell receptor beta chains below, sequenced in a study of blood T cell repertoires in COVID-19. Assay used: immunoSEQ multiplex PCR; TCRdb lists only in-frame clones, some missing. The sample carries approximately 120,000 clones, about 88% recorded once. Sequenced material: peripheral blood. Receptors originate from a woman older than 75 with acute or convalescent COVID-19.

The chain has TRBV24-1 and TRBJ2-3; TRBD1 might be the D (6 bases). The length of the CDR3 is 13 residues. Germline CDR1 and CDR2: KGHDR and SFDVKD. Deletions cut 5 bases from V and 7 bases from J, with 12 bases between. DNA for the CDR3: TGTGCCACCAGTGGTACAGGGTGGTATACGCAGTATTTT. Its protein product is CATSGTGWYTQYF.

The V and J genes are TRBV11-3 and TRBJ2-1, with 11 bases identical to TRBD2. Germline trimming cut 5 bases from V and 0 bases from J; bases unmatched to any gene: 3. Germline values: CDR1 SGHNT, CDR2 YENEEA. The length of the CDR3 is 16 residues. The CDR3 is CASSPLAGVSYNEQFF. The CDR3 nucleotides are TGTGCCAGCAGCCCACTAGCGGGGGTCTCCTACAATGAGCAGTTCTTC.

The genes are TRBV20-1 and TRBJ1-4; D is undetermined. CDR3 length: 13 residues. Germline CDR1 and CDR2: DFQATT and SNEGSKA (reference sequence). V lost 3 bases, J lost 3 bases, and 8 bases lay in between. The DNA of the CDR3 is TGCAGTGCTAGTCGGGATGCTAATGAAAAACTGTTTTTT. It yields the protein CSASRDANEKLFF.

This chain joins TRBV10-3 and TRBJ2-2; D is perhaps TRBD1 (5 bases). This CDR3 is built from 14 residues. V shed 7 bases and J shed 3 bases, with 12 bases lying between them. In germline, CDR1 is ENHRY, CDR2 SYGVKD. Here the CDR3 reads CAIKPTVDTGELFF. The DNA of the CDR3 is TGTGCCATCAAGCCGACAGTTGACACCGGGGAGCTGTTTTTT.

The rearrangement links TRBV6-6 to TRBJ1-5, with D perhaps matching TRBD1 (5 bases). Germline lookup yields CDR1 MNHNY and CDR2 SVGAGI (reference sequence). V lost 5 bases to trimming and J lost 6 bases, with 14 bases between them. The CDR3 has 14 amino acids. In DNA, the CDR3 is TGTGCCAGCAGTATTAACCAGGGTATTCAGCCCCAGCATTTT. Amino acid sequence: CASSINQGIQPQHF.

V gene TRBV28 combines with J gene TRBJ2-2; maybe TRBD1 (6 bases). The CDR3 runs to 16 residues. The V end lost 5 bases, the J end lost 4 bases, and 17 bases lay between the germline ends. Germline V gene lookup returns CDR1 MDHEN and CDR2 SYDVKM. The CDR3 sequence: CASSPSWGRGTGELFF. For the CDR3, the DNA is TGTGCCAGCAGTCCAAGTTGGGGGCGAGGCACCGGGGAGCTGTTTTTT.

The CDR3 sequence is CASSIGGLYGYTF. The CDR3 DNA follows: TGTGCCAGCAGTATCGGTGGGCTCTATGGCTACACCTTC. V is TRBV12-3 or TRBV12-4 and J is TRBJ1-2; D remains ambiguous. The CDR3 spans 13 residues. V was trimmed by 5 bases and J by 4 bases, leaving 11 bases between them.

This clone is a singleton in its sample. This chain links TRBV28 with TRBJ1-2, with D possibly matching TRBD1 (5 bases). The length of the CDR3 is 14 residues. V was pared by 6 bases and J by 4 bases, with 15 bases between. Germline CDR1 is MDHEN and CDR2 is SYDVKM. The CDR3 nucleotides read TGTGCCAGCAGCCCCCAGGGTTGGGTCTATGGCTACACCTTC. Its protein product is CASSPQGWVYGYTF.

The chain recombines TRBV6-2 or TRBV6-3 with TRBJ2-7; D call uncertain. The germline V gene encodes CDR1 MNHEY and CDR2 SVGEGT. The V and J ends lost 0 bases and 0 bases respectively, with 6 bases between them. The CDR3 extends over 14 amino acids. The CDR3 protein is CASSYSLASYEQYF. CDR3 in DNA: TGTGCCAGCAGTTACTCGTTAGCCTCCTACGAGCAGTACTTC.

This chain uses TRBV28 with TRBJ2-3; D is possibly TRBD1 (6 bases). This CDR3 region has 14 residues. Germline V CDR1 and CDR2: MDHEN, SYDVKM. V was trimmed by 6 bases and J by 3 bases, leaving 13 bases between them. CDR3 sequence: CASRSYRVTDTQYF. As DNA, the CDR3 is TGTGCCAGCAGGAGTTACAGGGTTACAGATACGCAGTATTTT.

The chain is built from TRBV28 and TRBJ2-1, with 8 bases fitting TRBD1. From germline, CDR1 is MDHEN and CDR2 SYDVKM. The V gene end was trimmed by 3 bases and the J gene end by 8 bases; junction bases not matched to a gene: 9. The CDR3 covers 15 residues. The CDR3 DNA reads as TGTGCCAGCAGTTTGGGGCAGGGGGCGAGAGATGAGCAGTTCTTC. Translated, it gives CASSLGQGARDEQFF. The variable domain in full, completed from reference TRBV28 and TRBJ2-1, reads DVKVTQSSRYLVKRTGEKVFLECVQDMDHENMFWYRQDPGLGLRLIYFSYDVKMKEKGDIPEGYSVSREKKERFSLILESASTNQTSMYLCASSLGQGARDEQFFGPGTRLTVL.

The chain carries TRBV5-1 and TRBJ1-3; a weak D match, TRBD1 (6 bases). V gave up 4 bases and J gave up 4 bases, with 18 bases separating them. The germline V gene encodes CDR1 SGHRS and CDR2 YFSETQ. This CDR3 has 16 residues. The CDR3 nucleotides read TGCGCCAGCAGCGGCAGTCCCGGGACATTGGGAAACACCATATATTTT. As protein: CASSGSPGTLGNTIYF.

CDR3 DNA sequence: TGTGCCAGCAGCCCGATCCAGGGTAGCAATCAGCCCCAGCATTTT. This gives the protein CASSPIQGSNQPQHF. This chain connects TRBV7-9 to TRBJ1-5; D is possibly TRBD1 (5 bases). The V end lost 5 bases, the J end lost 0 bases, and 11 bases lay between the germline ends. In germline, CDR1 is SEHNR, CDR2 FQNEAQ (reference sequence). This CDR3 contains 15 residues.

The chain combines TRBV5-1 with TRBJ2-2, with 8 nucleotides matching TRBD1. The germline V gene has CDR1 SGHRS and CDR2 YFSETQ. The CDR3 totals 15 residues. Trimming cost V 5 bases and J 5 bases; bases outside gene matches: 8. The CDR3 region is CASRPQGAWTGELFF. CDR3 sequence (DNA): TGCGCCAGCAGGCCGCAGGGGGCTTGGACCGGGGAGCTGTTTTTT.

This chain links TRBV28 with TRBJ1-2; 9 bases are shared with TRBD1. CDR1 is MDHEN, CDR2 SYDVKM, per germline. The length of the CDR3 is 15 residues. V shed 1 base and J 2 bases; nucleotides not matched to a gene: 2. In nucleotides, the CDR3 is TGTGCCAGCAGTTTATTTGGGACAGGGAACTATGGCTACACCTTC. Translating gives CASSLFGTGNYGYTF.

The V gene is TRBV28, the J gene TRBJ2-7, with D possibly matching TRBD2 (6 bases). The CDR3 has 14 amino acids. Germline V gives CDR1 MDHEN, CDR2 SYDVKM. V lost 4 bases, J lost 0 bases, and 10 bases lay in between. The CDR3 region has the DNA TGTGCCAGCAGTTCAGCGGGCAGCTCCTACGAGCAGTACTTC. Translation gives CASSSAGSSYEQYF. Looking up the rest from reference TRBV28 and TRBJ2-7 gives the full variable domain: DVKVTQSSRYLVKRTGEKVFLECVQDMDHENMFWYRQDPGLGLRLIYFSYDVKMKEKGDIPEGYSVSREKKERFSLILESASTNQTSMYLCASSSAGSSYEQYFGPGTRLTVT.

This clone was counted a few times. The CDR3 sequence is CASGLYAGANTEAFF. For the CDR3, the DNA is TGTGCTAGTGGTTTGTATGCAGGGGCGAACACTGAAGCTTTCTTT. The V gene is TRBV12-5, the J gene TRBJ1-1, with D possibly matching TRBD1 (6 bases). CDR1 LGHNT and CDR2 FRNRAP come from the germline V gene. V was trimmed by 2 bases and J by 1 base, leaving 11 bases between them. The CDR3 runs 15 residues.

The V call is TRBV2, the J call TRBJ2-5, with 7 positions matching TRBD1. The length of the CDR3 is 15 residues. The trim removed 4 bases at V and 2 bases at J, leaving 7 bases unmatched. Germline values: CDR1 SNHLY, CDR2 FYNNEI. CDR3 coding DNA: TGTGCCAGCAGTGGAGTGACAGGGCGTCAAGAGACCCAGTACTTC. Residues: CASSGVTGRQETQYF. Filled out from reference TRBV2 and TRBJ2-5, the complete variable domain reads EPEVTQTPSHQVTQMGQEVILRCVPISNHLYFYWYRQILGQKVEFLVSFYNNEISEKSEIFDDQFSVERPDGSNFTLKIRSTKLEDSAMYFCASSGVTGRQETQYFGPGTRLLVL.

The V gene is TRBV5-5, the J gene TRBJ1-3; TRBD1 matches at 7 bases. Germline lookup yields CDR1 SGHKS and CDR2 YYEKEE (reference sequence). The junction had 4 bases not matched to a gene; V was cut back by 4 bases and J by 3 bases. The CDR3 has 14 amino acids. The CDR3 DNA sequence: TGTGCCAGCAGCCCAAACAGGGGTGGAAACACCATATATTTT. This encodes CASSPNRGGNTIYF.

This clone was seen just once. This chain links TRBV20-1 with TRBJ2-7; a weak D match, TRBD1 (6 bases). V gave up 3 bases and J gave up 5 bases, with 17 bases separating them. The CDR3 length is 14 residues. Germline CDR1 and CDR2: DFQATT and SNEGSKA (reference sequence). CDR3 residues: CSASDSGTTNEQYF. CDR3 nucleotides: TGCAGTGCTAGTGATTCCGGGACAACGAACGAGCAGTACTTC.